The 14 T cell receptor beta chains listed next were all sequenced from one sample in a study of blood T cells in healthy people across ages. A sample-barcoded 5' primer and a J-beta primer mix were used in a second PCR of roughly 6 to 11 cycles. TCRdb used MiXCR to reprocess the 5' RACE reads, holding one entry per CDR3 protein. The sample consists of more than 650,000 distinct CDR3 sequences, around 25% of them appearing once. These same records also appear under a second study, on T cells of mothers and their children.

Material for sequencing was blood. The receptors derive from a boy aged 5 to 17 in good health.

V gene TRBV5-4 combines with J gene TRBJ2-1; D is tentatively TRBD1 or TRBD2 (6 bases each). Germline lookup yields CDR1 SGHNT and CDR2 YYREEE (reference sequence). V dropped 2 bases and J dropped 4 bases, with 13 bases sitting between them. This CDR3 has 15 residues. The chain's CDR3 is CASSLDTGRYNEQFF. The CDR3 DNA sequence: TGTGCCAGCAGCTTAGATACAGGGAGGTACAATGAGCAGTTCTTC.

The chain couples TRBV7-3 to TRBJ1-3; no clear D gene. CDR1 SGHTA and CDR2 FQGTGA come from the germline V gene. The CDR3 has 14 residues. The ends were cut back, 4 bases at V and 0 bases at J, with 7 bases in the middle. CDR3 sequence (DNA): TGTGCCAGCAGCTCCTCGGGCTCTGGAAACACCATATATTTT. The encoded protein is CASSSSGSGNTIYF.

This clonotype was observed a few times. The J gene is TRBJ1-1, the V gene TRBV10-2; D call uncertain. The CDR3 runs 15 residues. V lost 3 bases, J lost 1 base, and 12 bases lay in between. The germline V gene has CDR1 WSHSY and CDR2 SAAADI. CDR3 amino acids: CASSDPRNPNTEAFF. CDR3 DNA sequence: TGCGCCAGCAGTGACCCCCGGAACCCGAACACTGAAGCTTTCTTT.

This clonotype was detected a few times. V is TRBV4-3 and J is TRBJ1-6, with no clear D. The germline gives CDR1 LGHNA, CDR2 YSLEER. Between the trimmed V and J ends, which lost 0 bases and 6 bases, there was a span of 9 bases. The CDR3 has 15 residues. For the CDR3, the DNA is TGCGCCAGCAGCCAAGATCGCGGAACTAATTCACCCCTCCACTTT. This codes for CASSQDRGTNSPLHF.

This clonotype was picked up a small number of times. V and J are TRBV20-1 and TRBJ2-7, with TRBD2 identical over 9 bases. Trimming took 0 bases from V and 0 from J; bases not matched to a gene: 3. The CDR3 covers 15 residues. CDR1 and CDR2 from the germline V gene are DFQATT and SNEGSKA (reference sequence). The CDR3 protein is CSARDLAGASYEQYF. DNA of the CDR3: TGCAGTGCTAGAGACTTAGCGGGGGCCTCCTACGAGCAGTACTTC.

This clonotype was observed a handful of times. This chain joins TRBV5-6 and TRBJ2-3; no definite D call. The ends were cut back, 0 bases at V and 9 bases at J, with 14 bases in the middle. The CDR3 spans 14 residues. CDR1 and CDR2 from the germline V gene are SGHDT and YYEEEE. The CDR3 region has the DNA TGTGCCAGCAGCTTGGGGGCCCCCAGGCGGACGCAGTATTTT. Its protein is CASSLGAPRRTQYF.

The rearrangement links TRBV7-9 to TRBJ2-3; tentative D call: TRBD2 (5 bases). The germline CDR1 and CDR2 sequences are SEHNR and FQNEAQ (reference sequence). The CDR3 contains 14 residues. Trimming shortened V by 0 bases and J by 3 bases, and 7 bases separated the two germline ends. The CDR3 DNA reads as TGTGCCAGCAGCTTAGCGCTAGCAACAGATACGCAGTATTTT. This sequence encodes CASSLALATDTQYF.

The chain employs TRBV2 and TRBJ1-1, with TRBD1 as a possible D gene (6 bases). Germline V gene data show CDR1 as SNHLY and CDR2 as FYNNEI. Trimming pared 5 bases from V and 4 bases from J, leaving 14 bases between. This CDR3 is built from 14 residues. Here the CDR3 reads CASSPPAGATEAFF. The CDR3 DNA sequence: TGTGCCAGCAGTCCCCCCGCGGGGGCCACTGAAGCTTTCTTT. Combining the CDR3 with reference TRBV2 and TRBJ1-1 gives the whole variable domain EPEVTQTPSHQVTQMGQEVILRCVPISNHLYFYWYRQILGQKVEFLVSFYNNEISEKSEIFDDQFSVERPDGSNFTLKIRSTKLEDSAMYFCASSPPAGATEAFFGQGTRLTVV.

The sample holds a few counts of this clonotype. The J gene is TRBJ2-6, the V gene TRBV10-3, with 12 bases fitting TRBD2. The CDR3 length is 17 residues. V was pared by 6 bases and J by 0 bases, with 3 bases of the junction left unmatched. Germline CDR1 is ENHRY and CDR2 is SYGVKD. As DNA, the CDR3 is TGTGCCATCAGGACTAGCGGGGGCTACTCTGGGGCCAACGTCCTGACTTTC. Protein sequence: CAIRTSGGYSGANVLTF.

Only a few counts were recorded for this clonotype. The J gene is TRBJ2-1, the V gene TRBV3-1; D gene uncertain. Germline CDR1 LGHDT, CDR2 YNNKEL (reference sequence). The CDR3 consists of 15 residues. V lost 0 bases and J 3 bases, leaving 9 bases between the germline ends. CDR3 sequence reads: CASSQDPAGYNEQFF. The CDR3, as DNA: TGTGCCAGCAGCCAAGATCCGGCAGGCTACAATGAGCAGTTCTTC.

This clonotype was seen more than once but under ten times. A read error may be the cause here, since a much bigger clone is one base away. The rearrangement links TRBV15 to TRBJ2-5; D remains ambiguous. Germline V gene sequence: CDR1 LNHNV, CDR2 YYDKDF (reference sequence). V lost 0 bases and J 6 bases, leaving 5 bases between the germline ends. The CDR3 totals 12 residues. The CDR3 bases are TGTGCCACCAGCAGAGATGTGCAGACCCAGTACTTC. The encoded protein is CATSRDVQTQYF.

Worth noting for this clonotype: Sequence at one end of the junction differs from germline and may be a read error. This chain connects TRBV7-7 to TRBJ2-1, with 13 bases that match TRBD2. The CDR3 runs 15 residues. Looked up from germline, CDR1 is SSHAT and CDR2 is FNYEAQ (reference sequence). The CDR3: CASSPWTSGGDEQFF. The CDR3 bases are TGTGCTAGCAGCCCTTGGACTAGCGGGGGCGATGAGCAGTTCTTC.

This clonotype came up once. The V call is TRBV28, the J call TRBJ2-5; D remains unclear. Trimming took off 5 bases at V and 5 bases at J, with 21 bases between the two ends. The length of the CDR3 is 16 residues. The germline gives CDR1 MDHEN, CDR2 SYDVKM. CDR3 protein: CASSLLFGLARETQYF. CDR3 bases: TGTGCCAGCAGTCTCCTGTTCGGGCTTGCACGGGAGACCCAGTACTTC.

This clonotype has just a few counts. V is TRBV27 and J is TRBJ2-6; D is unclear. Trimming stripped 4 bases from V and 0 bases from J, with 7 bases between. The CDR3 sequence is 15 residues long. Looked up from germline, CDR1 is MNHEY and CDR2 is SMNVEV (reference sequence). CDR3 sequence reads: CASSYQISGANVLTF. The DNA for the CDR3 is TGTGCCAGCAGTTACCAGATCTCTGGGGCCAACGTCCTGACTTTC.